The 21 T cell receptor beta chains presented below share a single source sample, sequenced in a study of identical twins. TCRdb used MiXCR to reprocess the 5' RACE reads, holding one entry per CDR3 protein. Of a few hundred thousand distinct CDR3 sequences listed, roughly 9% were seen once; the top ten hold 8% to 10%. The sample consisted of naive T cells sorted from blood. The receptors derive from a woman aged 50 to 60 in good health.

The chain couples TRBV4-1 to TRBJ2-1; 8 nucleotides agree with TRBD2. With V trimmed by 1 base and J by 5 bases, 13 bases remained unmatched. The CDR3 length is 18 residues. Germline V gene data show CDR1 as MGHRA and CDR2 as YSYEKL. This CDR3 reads CASSQGGLSGRRDNEQFF. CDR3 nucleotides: TGCGCCAGCAGCCAAGGGGGACTCAGCGGGAGACGTGACAATGAGCAGTTCTTC.

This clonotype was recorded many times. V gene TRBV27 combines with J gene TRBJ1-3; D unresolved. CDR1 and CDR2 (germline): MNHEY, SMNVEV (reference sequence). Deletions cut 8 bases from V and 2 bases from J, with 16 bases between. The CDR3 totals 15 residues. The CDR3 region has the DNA TGTGCCAGCGGGGATCTTTTCAGGCCTGGAAACACCATATATTTT. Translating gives CASGDLFRPGNTIYF.

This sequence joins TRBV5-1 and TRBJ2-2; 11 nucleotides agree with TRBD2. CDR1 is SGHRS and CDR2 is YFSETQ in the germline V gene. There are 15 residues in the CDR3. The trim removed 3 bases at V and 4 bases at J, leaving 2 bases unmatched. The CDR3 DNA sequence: TGCGCCAGCAGCTCCACTAGCGGGAGCACCGGGGAGCTGTTTTTT. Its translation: CASSSTSGSTGELFF.

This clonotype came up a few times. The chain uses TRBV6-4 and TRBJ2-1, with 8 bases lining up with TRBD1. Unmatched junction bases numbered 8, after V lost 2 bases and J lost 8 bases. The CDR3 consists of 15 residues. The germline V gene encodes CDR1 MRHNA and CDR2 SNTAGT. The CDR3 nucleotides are TGTGCCAGCAGTGACCAAGACAGGGGTCGTGATGAGCAGTTCTTC. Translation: CASSDQDRGRDEQFF.

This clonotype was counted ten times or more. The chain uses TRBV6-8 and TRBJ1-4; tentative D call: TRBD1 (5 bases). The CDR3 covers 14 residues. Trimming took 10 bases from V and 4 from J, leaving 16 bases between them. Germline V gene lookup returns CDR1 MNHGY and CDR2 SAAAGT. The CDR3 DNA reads TGTGCCATCCCCCCGGGACCGAATAATGAAAAACTGTTTTTT. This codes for CAIPPGPNNEKLFF.

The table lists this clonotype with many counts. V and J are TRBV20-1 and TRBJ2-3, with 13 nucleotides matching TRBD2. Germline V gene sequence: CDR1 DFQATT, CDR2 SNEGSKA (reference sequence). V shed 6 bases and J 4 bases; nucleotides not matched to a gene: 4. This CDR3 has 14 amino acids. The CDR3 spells CSAPGLAGADTQYF. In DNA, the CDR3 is TGCAGTGCCCCCGGACTAGCGGGAGCAGATACGCAGTATTTT.

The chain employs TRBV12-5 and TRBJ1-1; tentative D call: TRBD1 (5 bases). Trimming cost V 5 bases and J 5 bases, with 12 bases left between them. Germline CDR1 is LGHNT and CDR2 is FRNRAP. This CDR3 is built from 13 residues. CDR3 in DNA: TGTGCTAGTGGTCTCGGAGGGGATACTGAAGCTTTCTTT. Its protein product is CASGLGGDTEAFF.

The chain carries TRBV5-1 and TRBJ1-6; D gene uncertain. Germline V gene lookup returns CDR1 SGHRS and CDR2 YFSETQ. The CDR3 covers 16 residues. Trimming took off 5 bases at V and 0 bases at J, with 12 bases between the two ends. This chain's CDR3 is CASRRRASSYNSPLHF. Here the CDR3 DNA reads TGCGCCAGCAGAAGGAGGGCGAGCTCCTATAATTCACCCCTCCACTTT.

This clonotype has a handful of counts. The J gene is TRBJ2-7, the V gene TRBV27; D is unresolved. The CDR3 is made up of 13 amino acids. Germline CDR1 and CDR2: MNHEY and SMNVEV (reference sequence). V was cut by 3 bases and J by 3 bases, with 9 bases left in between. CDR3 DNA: TGTGCCAGCAGTTTGGTTCGCGGCTACGAGCAGTACTTC. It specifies CASSLVRGYEQYF.

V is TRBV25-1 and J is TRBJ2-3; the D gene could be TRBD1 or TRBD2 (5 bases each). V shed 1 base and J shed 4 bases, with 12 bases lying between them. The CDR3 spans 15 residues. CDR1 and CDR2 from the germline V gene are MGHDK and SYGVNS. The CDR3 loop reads CASSESRGGADTQYF. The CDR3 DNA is TGTGCCAGCAGTGAATCGAGGGGCGGCGCAGATACGCAGTATTTT.

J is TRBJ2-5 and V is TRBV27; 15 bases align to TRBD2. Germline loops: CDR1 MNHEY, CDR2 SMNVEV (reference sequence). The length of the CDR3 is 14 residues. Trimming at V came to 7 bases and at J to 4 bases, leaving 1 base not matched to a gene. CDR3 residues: CASTGLAGGETQYF. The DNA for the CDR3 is TGTGCCAGCACGGGACTAGCGGGAGGAGAGACCCAGTACTTC.

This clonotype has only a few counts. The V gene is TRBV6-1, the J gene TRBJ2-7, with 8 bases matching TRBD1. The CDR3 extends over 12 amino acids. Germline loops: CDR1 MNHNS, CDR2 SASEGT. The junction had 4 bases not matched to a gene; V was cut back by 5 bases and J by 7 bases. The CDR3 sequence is CASSPQGVEQYV. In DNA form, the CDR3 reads TGTGCCAGCAGTCCACAGGGGGTTGAGCAGTACGTC.

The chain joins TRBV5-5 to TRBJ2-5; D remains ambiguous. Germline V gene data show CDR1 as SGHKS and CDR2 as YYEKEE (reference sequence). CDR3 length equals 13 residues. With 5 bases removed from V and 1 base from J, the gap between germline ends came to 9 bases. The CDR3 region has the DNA TGTGCCAGCAGATTCGGTTCCCAAGAGACCCAGTACTTC. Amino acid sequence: CASRFGSQETQYF.

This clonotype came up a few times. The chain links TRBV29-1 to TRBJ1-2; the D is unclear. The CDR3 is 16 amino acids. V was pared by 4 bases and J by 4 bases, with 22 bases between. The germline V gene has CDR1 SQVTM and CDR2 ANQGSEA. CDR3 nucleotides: TGCAGCGTTGCGGGCGGTGAAATCCAGCGGCTCTATGGCTACACCTTC. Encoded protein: CSVAGGEIQRLYGYTF.

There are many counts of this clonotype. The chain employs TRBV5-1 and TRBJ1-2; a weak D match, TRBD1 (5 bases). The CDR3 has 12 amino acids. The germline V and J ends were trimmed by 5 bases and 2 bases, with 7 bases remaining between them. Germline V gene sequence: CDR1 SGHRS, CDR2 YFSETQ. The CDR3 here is CASRTDNYGYTF. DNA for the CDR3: TGCGCCAGCAGGACAGACAACTATGGCTACACCTTC.

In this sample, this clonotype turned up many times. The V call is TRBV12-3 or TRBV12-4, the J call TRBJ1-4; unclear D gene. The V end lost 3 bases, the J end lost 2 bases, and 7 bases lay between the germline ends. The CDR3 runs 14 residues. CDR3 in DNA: TGTGCCAGCAGTTTCAGCCAGACTAATGAAAAACTGTTTTTT. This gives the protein CASSFSQTNEKLFF.

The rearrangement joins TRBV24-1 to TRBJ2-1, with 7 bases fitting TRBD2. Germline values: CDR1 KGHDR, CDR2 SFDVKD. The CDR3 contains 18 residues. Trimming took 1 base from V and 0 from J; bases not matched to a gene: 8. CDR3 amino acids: CATSDLPWSGDSYNEQFF. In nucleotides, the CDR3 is TGTGCCACCAGTGATTTACCGTGGAGCGGGGACTCCTACAATGAGCAGTTCTTC.

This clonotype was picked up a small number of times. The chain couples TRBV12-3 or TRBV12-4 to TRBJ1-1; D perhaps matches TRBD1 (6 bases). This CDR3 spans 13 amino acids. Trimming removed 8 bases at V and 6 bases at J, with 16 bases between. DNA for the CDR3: TGTGCCAGCTCCAATCCAGACAGGTCTGAAGCTTTCTTT. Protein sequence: CASSNPDRSEAFF.

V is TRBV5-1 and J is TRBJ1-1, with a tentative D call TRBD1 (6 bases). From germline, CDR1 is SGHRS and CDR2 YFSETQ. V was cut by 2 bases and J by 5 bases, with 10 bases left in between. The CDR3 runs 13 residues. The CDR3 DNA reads TGCGCCAGCAGCTTTACAGGGAGTACTGAAGCTTTCTTT. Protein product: CASSFTGSTEAFF. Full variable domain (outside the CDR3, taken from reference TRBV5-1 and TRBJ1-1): KAGVTQTPRYLIKTRGQQVTLSCSPISGHRSVSWYQQTPGQGLQFLFEYFSETQRNKGNFPGRFSGRQFSNSRSEMNVSTLELGDSALYLCASSFTGSTEAFFGQGTRLTVV.

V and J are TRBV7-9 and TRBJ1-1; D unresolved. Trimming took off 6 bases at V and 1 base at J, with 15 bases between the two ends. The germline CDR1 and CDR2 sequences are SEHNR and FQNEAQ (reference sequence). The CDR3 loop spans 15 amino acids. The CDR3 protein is CASSPPGHGNTEAFF. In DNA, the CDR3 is TGTGCCAGCAGTCCCCCCGGGCACGGGAACACTGAAGCTTTCTTT.

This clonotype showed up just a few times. This chain's CDR3 is CASGGRTYEQYF. The CDR3, as DNA: TGTGCCAGCGGGGGCCGAACCTACGAGCAGTACTTC. The genes are TRBV13 and TRBJ2-7, with D perhaps matching TRBD1 (6 bases). In germline, CDR1 is PRHDT, CDR2 FYEKMQ (reference sequence). Trimming pared 8 bases from V and 2 bases from J, leaving 10 bases between. This CDR3 region has 12 residues. Together with reference TRBV13 and TRBJ2-7, the CDR3 gives the full variable domain: AAGVIQSPRHLIKEKRETATLKCYPIPRHDTVYWYQQGPGQDPQFLISFYEKMQSDKGSIPDRFSAQQFSDYHSELNMSSLELGDSALYFCASGGRTYEQYFGPGTRLTVT.